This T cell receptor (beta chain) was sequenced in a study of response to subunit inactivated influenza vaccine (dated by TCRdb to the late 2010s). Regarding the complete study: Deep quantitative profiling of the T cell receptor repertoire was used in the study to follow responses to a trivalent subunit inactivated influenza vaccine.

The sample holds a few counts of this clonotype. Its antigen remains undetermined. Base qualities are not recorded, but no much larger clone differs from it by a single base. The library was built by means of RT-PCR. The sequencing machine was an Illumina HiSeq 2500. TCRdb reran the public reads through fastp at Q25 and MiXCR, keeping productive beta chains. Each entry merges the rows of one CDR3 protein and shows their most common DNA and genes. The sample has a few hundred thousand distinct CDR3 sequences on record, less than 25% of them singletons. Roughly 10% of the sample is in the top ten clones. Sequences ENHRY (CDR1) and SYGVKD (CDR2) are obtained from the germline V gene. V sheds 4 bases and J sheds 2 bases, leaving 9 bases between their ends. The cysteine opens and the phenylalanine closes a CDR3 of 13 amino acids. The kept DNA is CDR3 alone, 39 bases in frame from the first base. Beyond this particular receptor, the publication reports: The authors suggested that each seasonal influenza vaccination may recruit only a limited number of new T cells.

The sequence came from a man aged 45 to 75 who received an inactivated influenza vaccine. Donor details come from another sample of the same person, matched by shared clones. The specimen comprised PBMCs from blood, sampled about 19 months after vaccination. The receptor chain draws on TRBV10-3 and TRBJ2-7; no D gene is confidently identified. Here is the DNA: TGTGCCATCAGTGGACTGGACGCCTACGAGCAGTACTTC. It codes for CAISGLDAYEQYF.